Listed below are T cell receptor beta chains from one sample, sequenced in a study of T cells in Graves' hyperthyroidism and ophthalmopathy. TCRdb itself ran the multiplex PCR reads through MiXCR, one entry per CDR3 protein. The sample lists a few hundred thousand distinct CDR3 sequences; 46% were seen once. Material: peripheral blood or thyroid tissue (not recorded which). Receptors originate from a young woman with Graves' hyperthyroidism. The CDR3 runs from the conserved cysteine through the conserved F or W. A D gene is named only where the DNA matches it firmly. Clone sizes are given selectively: once, few, many, or a class where the clone is expanded.

abundance | j_gene | v_gene | d_gene | CDR3nt | CDR3aa
few | TRBJ2-3 | TRBV7-3 | . | TGTGCCAGCAGCACTACCTCGGACGGGCATACGCAGTATTTT | CASSTTSDGHTQYF
. | TRBJ2-3 | TRBV10-2 | . | TGCGCCAGCAGTGTTGAGCGGGGCACAGATACGCAGTATTTT | CASSVERGTDTQYF
once | TRBJ1-4 | TRBV10-3 | . | TGTGCCATCAGTACAGAGACAGGTCCCGGAAAACTGTTTTTT | CAISTETGPGKLFF
. | TRBJ2-3 | TRBV20-1 | . | TGCAGTGCACATGACCCTCGTGGCACAGATACGCAGTATTTT | CSAHDPRGTDTQYF
. | TRBJ1-2 | TRBV7-8 | . | TGTGCCAGCAGCTTTTACGGGAACTATGGCTACACCTTC | CASSFYGNYGYTF
many | TRBJ1-5 | TRBV6-6 | . | TGTGCCAGCAGTTACTCGGCAAGGAGCAATCAGCCCCAGCATTTT | CASSYSARSNQPQHF
many | TRBJ2-7 | TRBV9 | TRBD1 | TGTGCCAGCAGCGCTAGGTCCACAGGGGTAGGGGACGAGCAGTACTTC | CASSARSTGVGDEQYF
. | TRBJ2-7 | TRBV7-8 | . | TGTGCCAGCAGCTCAGAGGGGCCTGTCACAGATACGCAGTACTTC | CASSSEGPVTDTQYF
. | TRBJ2-7 | TRBV5-4 | . | TGTGCCAGCAGCTTGACCGGGAGCTTCCACGAGCAGTACTTC | CASSLTGSFHEQYF
many | TRBJ1-6 | TRBV24-1 | TRBD1 | TGTGCCACCAGACCCGGGACAGCAAATTCACCCCTCCACTTT | CATRPGTANSPLHF
. | TRBJ1-4 | TRBV29-1 | . | TGCAGCGTTGAGTGGGCAGGTGAAAAACTGTTTTTT | CSVEWAGEKLFF
many | TRBJ2-7 | TRBV29-1 | TRBD1 | TGCAGCGTGAGGGCGGGACAGGGGTACGAGCAGTACTTC | CSVRAGQGYEQYF
. | TRBJ1-5 | TRBV5-4 | . | TGTGCCAGCAGCTACAATCCGCAGGGTCAAGAGACCCAGCATTTT | CASSYNPQGQETQHF
. | TRBJ2-7 | TRBV10-3 | TRBD1 | TGTGCCATCACCGACCGTACCGGGACAGAGGCCTACGAGCAGTACTTC | CAITDRTGTEAYEQYF
. | TRBJ1-2 | TRBV5-1 | TRBD1 | TGCGCCAGCACCTCGTGGGGAGGGGGCGATGGCAGCACCTTC | CASTSWGGGDGSTF
. | TRBJ2-7 | TRBV7-6 | TRBD2 | TGTGCCAGAGATTCCCGGGAGGGCGGCGAGCAGTACTTC | CARDSREGGEQYF
few | TRBJ1-2 | TRBV9 | . | TGTGCCAGCAGCCAAACGGGGCTCTATGGCTACACCTTC | CASSQTGLYGYTF
. | TRBJ1-5 | TRBV29-1 | . | TGCAGCGTAGGGAGGGATACTCAGCCCCAGCATTTT | CSVGRDTQPQHF
. | TRBJ2-3 | TRBV24-1 | TRBD2 | TGTGCCACCAGTGACCGAGGACTAGCGGGCACAGATACGCAGTATTTT | CATSDRGLAGTDTQYF
few | TRBJ1-3 | TRBV6-1 | . | TGTGCCAGCAGTGAAATGGCCGAGAGGGGAGGAAACACCATATATTTT | CASSEMAERGGNTIYF
. | TRBJ2-7 | TRBV9 | . | TGTGCCAGCAGCGTAGGGGTAGCGGCCACCTACGAGCAGTACTTC | CASSVGVAATYEQYF
. | TRBJ1-4 | TRBV7-9 | . | TGCGCCAGCAGCCCGACCCGCGGGGGAGGTGAAAAACTGTTTTTT | CASSPTRGGGEKLFF
many | TRBJ1-2 | TRBV20-1 | . | TGCAGTGCTAGACAGGAGGCCTATGGCTACACCTTC | CSARQEAYGYTF
many | TRBJ1-5 | TRBV20-1 | . | TGCAGTGCTAGCCGGCCTAACTGGGGCAATCAGCCCCAGCATTTT | CSASRPNWGNQPQHF
many | TRBJ2-7 | TRBV4-1 | . | TGCGCCAGCAGCCAAGATCGAGGGGCCTACGAGCAGTACTTC | CASSQDRGAYEQYF
many | TRBJ2-2 | TRBV6-5 | TRBD2 | TGTGCCAGCAAAGCGGGAGGGAACACCGGGGAGCTGTTTTTT | CASKAGGNTGELFF
many | TRBJ2-5 | TRBV12-3/TRBV12-4 | TRBD2 | TGTGCCACCACTACTAGCGGGAGACGAGAGACCCAGTACTTC | CATTTSGRRETQYF
. | TRBJ2-1 | TRBV19 | TRBD2 | TGTGCCAGTAGCCTCAGCGGGAGGGCCTACAATGAGCAGTTCTTC | CASSLSGRAYNEQFF
. | TRBJ2-3 | TRBV20-1 | . | TGCAGTGCTAGAGATCGAGGAGCGTCAGATACGCAGTATTTT | CSARDRGASDTQYF
once | TRBJ2-5 | TRBV29-1 | TRBD2 | TGCAGCCCGACGGTAGCGGGAGTTGTACATGGCCAAGAGACCCAGTACTTC | CSPTVAGVVHGQETQYF
few | TRBJ1-5 | TRBV4-1 | TRBD1 | TGCGCCAGCAGCCACCCGGGACAGTCAAATCAGCCCCAGCATTTT | CASSHPGQSNQPQHF
. | TRBJ1-2 | TRBV2 | . | TGTGCCAGCAGCCCCGACAGTGGAAACACCTTC | CASSPDSGNTF
many | TRBJ2-7 | TRBV9 | . | TGTGCCAGCAGCGTAGGGGACGATGACTACGAGCAGTACTTC | CASSVGDDDYEQYF
many | TRBJ2-7 | TRBV6-5 | . | TGTGCCAGCAGTTTCTGGAGGAGCTCCTACGAGCAGTACTTC | CASSFWRSSYEQYF
many | TRBJ2-7 | TRBV12-3/TRBV12-4 | TRBD2 | TGTGCCAGCAGTTTACGACTAGCGGGGAGGGGCCGTGGGGAGCAGTACTTC | CASSLRLAGRGRGEQYF
many | TRBJ2-7 | TRBV19 | . | TGTGCCAGTAGTGAGGAGGCCCTCAGCTCCTACGAGCAGTACTTC | CASSEEALSSYEQYF
. | TRBJ1-2 | TRBV7-9 | . | TGTGCCAGCAGCTCCTTCGGCAGGGACTCTGGCTACACCTTC | CASSSFGRDSGYTF
many | TRBJ1-4 | TRBV3-1 | . | TGTGCCAGCAGCCAGGAGGGGGAAAAACTGTTTTTT | CASSQEGEKLFF
many | TRBJ1-5 | TRBV10-3 | TRBD1 | TGTGCCATCAGTGAGCAGGACAGGGATCAGCCCCAGCATTTT | CAISEQDRDQPQHF
many | TRBJ1-4 | TRBV6-5 | TRBD1 | TGTGCCAGCAGTTACTCGCCAGGGGGATTTGAAAAACTGTTTTTT | CASSYSPGGFEKLFF
many | TRBJ1-1 | TRBV19 | . | TGTGCCAGTAGCATCAGGGGCCGGAACACTGAAGCTTTCTTT | CASSIRGRNTEAFF
. | TRBJ1-5 | TRBV7-3 | . | TGTGCCAGCAGCTTAAGACTAGCGGGACCTTCATTCGGGGAGACCCAGCATTTT | CASSLRLAGPSFGETQHF
many | TRBJ2-2 | TRBV7-8 | TRBD2 | TGTGCCAGCAGCTTACGTAGCGGGACGAACACCGGGGAGCTGTTTTTT | CASSLRSGTNTGELFF
. | TRBJ2-6 | TRBV7-8 | . | TGTGCCAGCAGTTACGCCAACGTCCTGACTTTC | CASSYANVLTF
few | TRBJ1-2 | TRBV5-4 | TRBD1 | TGTGCCAGCAGCTTGAAGGGACAGGGTTATTCGCATGGCTACACCTTC | CASSLKGQGYSHGYTF
many | TRBJ2-3 | TRBV29-1 | TRBD2 | TGCAGCGTTGAAGGTGGACAGATTCGCGGCGGGAGGGAGATAGATACGCAGTATTTT | CSVEGGQIRGGREIDTQYF
. | TRBJ2-3 | TRBV2 | TRBD2 | TGTGCCAGCATCCCATCACTAGCGGTGAGCACAGATACGCAGTATTTT | CASIPSLAVSTDTQYF
few | TRBJ1-2 | TRBV30 | . | TGTGCCTGGAGTGGCCAGGGAGGGGGCTACACCTTC | CAWSGQGGGYTF
many | TRBJ2-7 | TRBV6-6 | TRBD1 | TGTGCCAGCAGCATTATCCTCGGGACAGTCTACGAGCAGTACTTC | CASSIILGTVYEQYF
. | TRBJ2-7 | TRBV7-9 | TRBD2 | TGTGCCAGCAGCGGGACTAGCGGAGTAAGGGAGCAGTACTTC | CASSGTSGVREQYF
. | TRBJ2-2 | TRBV29-1 | . | TGCAGCGTTGGTGGACTAGGGGAGCTGTTTTTT | CSVGGLGELFF
. | TRBJ2-5 | TRBV5-5 | TRBD2 | TGTGCCAGCAGCTTGGGACTAGAGACTAGCACAGATACGCAGTACTTC | CASSLGLETSTDTQYF
many | TRBJ1-1 | TRBV20-1 | . | TGCAGCGCGTTTTGGGCCATGAACACTGAAGCTTTCTTT | CSAFWAMNTEAFF